The rows below give T cell receptor beta chains drawn from one sample of a study of T cell responses to AZD1222 COVID-19 vaccine. Produced via immunoSEQ multiplex PCR; TCRdb's table is partial and in-frame only. Of approximately 93,000 clones listed, over 85% are singletons. The sample consisted of peripheral blood, taken 28 days after the second AZD1222 dose. The receptors shown here come from an adult who received the AZD1222 COVID-19 vaccine. The CDR3 runs from the conserved cysteine through the conserved F or W. The D gene is left open where the match is weak. The size field is filled for only some rows; it gives once, few, many or a size class.

D gene,V gene,J gene,clone size,CDR3 protein,CDR3 DNA
NA,TRBV5-6,TRBJ1-3,NA,CASSLVAAGTGNTIYF,TGTGCCAGCAGCTTGGTGGCAGCAGGGACTGGAAACACCATATATTTT
TRBD1,TRBV9,TRBJ1-5,NA,CASSGGQGNQPQHF,TGTGCCAGCAGCGGTGGACAGGGCAATCAGCCCCAGCATTTT
NA,TRBV10-3,TRBJ2-2,NA,CAISEVGSTGELFF,TGTGCCATCAGTGAAGTGGGTAGCACCGGGGAGCTGTTTTTT
NA,TRBV29-1,TRBJ1-4,NA,CSVERSAARGKLFF,TGCAGCGTTGAAAGGTCGGCAGCAAGGGGAAAACTGTTTTTT
NA,TRBV6-5,TRBJ2-1,NA,CASRRDTAEQFF,TGTGCCAGCAGAAGGGACACTGCTGAGCAGTTCTTC
TRBD1,TRBV2,TRBJ1-2,NA,CASQRTGSNYGYTF,TGTGCCAGCCAGAGGACAGGTTCTAACTATGGCTACACCTTC
NA,TRBV15,TRBJ1-5,NA,CATRDFTEKGEHQHF,TGTGCCACCAGGGACTTCACAGAAAAGGGGGAGCACCAGCATTTT
NA,TRBV27,TRBJ1-1,once,CASSVGVTGSAEAFF,TGTGCCAGCAGTGTCGGTGTCACAGGGTCGGCTGAAGCTTTCTTT
NA,TRBV30,TRBJ1-6,NA,CAWSAGNSPLHF,TGTGCCTGGAGTGCCGGAAATTCACCCCTCCACTTT
NA,TRBV2,TRBJ1-2,once,CASSQTQASNYGYTF,TGTGCCAGCAGTCAAACACAGGCGTCTAACTATGGCTACACCTTC
NA,TRBV4-2,TRBJ1-2,once,CASSPTPAEFYGYTF,TGTGCCAGCAGCCCCACCCCGGCAGAGTTCTATGGCTACACCTTC